A selection of T cell receptor beta chains follows, all from one sample in a study of graft-versus-host responses after intestinal transplantation. Profiling relied on immunoSEQ multiplex PCR, and the TCRdb table lists in-frame clones only, not all of them. The table lists 29,000 or so clones, 70% to 90% of them singletons, with more than 9% in the top ten. The sequences come from PBMCs, collected around 430 days after intestinal transplantation. Every receptor here comes from a human patient who received an intestinal transplant, so some T cells may come from the graft donor. CDR3s include the opening cysteine and the closing phenylalanine or tryptophan. The order of the fields is V gene, clone size, CDR3 length, D gene, J gene, CDR3 protein, CDR3 DNA. The D gene is left open where the match is weak. Some rows mark clone size as missing; the rest say once, few, many or name a class of expanded clone.

>TRBV6-5|-|13|-|TRBJ2-5
CASSLRAWETQYF
TGTGCCAGCAGCCTCAGGGCGTGGGAGACCCAGTACTTC
>TRBV7-2|-|18|TRBD2|TRBJ2-3
CASSSPGLAGGPTDTQYF
TGTGCCAGCAGCTCACCGGGACTAGCGGGGGGGCCCACAGATACGCAGTATTTT
>TRBV5-1|-|15|-|TRBJ2-6
CASSFKTPGANVLTF
TGCGCCAGCAGCTTTAAAACCCCTGGGGCCAACGTCCTGACTTTC
>TRBV5-1|-|11|-|TRBJ2-3
CASSPGTTQYF
TGCGCCAGCAGCCCTGGGACTACGCAGTATTTT
>TRBV10-1|-|11|-|TRBJ2-7
CASSGSYEQYF
TGCGCCAGCAGCGGCTCCTACGAGCAGTACTTC
>TRBV5-1|-|15|-|TRBJ1-1
CASNKTPAKITEAFF
TGCGCCAGCAACAAGACGCCCGCGAAGATTACTGAAGCTTTCTTT
>TRBV12-5|-|14|-|TRBJ1-1
CASGAGGGNTEAFF
TGTGCTAGTGGGGCCGGGGGGGGGAACACTGAAGCTTTCTTT
>TRBV30|-|14|TRBD1|TRBJ2-7
CAFDRGLPVGEQYF
TGTGCCTTTGACAGGGGGCTACCTGTGGGGGAGCAGTACTTC
>TRBV30|-|13|-|TRBJ2-7
CAWSRTPMNEQYF
TGTGCCTGGAGTCGTACCCCTATGAACGAGCAGTACTTC
>TRBV11-2|-|15|-|TRBJ2-6
CASSLNRAGANVLTF
TGTGCCAGCAGCTTAAACAGGGCCGGGGCCAACGTCCTGACTTTC
>TRBV5-1|-|18|-|TRBJ2-1
CASSLGATRAREGGGQFF
TGCGCCAGCAGCTTGGGCGCAACCCGGGCACGGGAAGGGGGAGGGCAGTTCTTC
>TRBV4-3|-|15|TRBD1|TRBJ2-1
CASSPDRSSYNEQFF
TGCGCCAGCAGCCCGGACAGGAGCTCCTACAATGAGCAGTTCTTC
>TRBV10-3|-|15|TRBD2|TRBJ2-1
CAISEAGDLYNEQFF
TGTGCCATCAGTGAAGCGGGGGACCTCTACAATGAGCAGTTCTTC
>TRBV18|-|14|-|TRBJ2-2
CASSRRLDRRELFF
TGTGCCAGCTCACGCAGACTAGATCGAAGGGAGCTGTTTTTT
>TRBV5-1|-|15|TRBD1|TRBJ2-6
CARGQGITGANVLTF
TGCGCCAGAGGACAGGGAATCACTGGGGCCAACGTCCTGACTTTC
>TRBV15|-|13|TRBD1|TRBJ2-7
CATSRVTGREQYF
TGTGCCACCAGCAGAGTGACAGGGCGGGAGCAGTACTTC
>TRBV30|-|14|TRBD1|TRBJ1-5
CAWTGGSSNQPQHF
TGTGCCTGGACAGGGGGCAGTAGCAATCAGCCCCAGCATTTT
>TRBV6-5|-|15|TRBD1|TRBJ2-7
CASSVTGTGFYEQYF
TGTGCCAGCAGTGTCACCGGGACAGGGTTCTACGAGCAGTACTTC
>TRBV6-1|-|19|-|TRBJ2-4
CASSERLGSTLGAKNIQYF
TGTGCCAGCAGTGAGAGACTAGGTTCGACCCTCGGGGCCAAAAACATTCAGTACTTC
>TRBV7-2|few|12|-|TRBJ2-3
CASSLGVGGQYF
TGTGCCAGCAGCTTAGGTGTAGGAGGGCAGTATTTT
>TRBV2|-|13|-|TRBJ2-1
CASSGGRENEQFF
TGTGCCAGCAGTGGGGGCCGGGAGAATGAGCAGTTCTTC
>TRBV30|-|15|-|TRBJ2-1
CAWSVWGSSYNEQFF
TGTGCCTGGAGTGTCTGGGGTAGCTCCTACAATGAGCAGTTCTTC
>TRBV2|-|14|-|TRBJ2-7
CASTHPRGRYEQYF
TGTGCCAGCACCCATCCGAGAGGGCGCTACGAGCAGTACTTC
>TRBV7-9|-|15|TRBD1|TRBJ2-7
CASSRQGTGGYEQYF
TGTGCCAGCAGTAGACAAGGGACAGGTGGTTACGAGCAGTACTTC
>TRBV12-5|-|13|-|TRBJ1-1
CASGLSGRAEAFF
TGTGCTAGTGGTTTGAGCGGGCGCGCTGAAGCTTTCTTT
>TRBV11-3|-|14|-|TRBJ2-2
CASSSGPNTGELFF
TGTGCCAGCAGCTCGGGTCCTAACACCGGGGAGCTGTTTTTT
>TRBV10-1|-|15|-|TRBJ2-1
CASILGGIPNNEQFF
TGCGCCAGCATCCTAGGGGGGATACCTAACAATGAGCAGTTCTTC
>TRBV6-5|-|15|TRBD1|TRBJ1-1
CASSYSRQGRTEAFF
TGTGCCAGCAGTTACTCCAGACAGGGACGGACTGAAGCTTTCTTT
>TRBV7-2|-|15|TRBD2|TRBJ2-1
CASSITSGSYNEQFF
TGTGCCAGCAGCATAACTAGCGGTTCCTACAATGAGCAGTTCTTC
>TRBV18|-|21|TRBD2|TRBJ2-5
CASSPPSGGRAEWGFQETQYF
TGTGCCAGCTCACCACCCTCAGGCGGGAGGGCCGAGTGGGGCTTCCAAGAGACCCAGTACTTC
>TRBV6-5|-|14|-|TRBJ2-7
CASSYSAGTYEQYF
TGTGCCAGCAGTTACTCGGCAGGGACCTACGAGCAGTACTTC
>TRBV4-1|-|14|TRBD1|TRBJ1-1
CASSFPGGYTEAFF
TGCGCCAGCAGTTTTCCAGGGGGCTACACTGAAGCTTTCTTT
>TRBV4-3|few|15|TRBD2|TRBJ2-7
CASSQERGGYHEQYF
TGCGCCAGCAGCCAAGAACGGGGGGGCTATCACGAGCAGTACTTC
>TRBV5-1|-|14|TRBD2|TRBJ2-7
CASSLRLANYEQYF
TGCGCCAGCAGCCTCCGACTAGCGAACTACGAGCAGTACTTC
>TRBV7-2|-|14|TRBD2|TRBJ2-1
CASSLQSGINEQFF
TGTGCCAGCAGCCTCCAAAGCGGGATTAATGAGCAGTTCTTC
>TRBV28|-|18|-|TRBJ1-5
CASSHRSTRVPRSQPQHF
TGTGCCAGCAGCCATCGATCGACTCGGGTTCCCAGGAGTCAGCCCCAGCATTTT
>TRBV5-6|-|12|-|TRBJ2-7
CASSLMVGEQYF
TGTGCCAGCAGCTTAATGGTCGGCGAGCAGTACTTC
>TRBV19|once|14|-|TRBJ2-7
CASSITGTADEQYF
TGTGCCAGTAGTATAACCGGGACCGCGGACGAGCAGTACTTC
>TRBV6-1|-|14|TRBD2|TRBJ2-1
CASSLAATYNEQFF
TGTGCCAGCAGTCTAGCGGCTACCTACAATGAGCAGTTCTTC
>TRBV11-2|-|17|-|TRBJ2-1
CASSLGSWGGAYNEQFF
TGTGCCAGCAGCTTGGGGTCTTGGGGAGGCGCTTACAATGAGCAGTTCTTC
>TRBV19|-|14|-|TRBJ2-2
CASMGQQNTGELFF
TGTGCCAGTATGGGGCAGCAGAACACCGGGGAGCTGTTTTTT
>TRBV7-2|-|14|TRBD2|TRBJ2-5
CASSSSGGRETQYF
TGTGCCAGCAGTTCCAGCGGGGGCCGGGAGACCCAGTACTTC